Reported below is one TCR beta chain. It may be a read error: a sequence one base away is much more abundant. The CDR3 contains 12 residues. Germline V gives CDR1 ENHRY, CDR2 SYGVKD. Trimming pared 9 bases from V and 3 bases from J, leaving 12 bases between. This sample was included in a study of Graves' ophthalmopathy and Graves' hyperthyroidism. Amplification of TCR beta CDR3 regions used RNA transcripts. The library came from an HTBI-primed first-round RT-PCR and a second-round multiplex PCR. In TCRdb, the multiplex PCR reads were re-called with MiXCR into one record per CDR3 protein. The table shows roughly 1.1 million distinct CDR3 sequences, with roughly two fifths occurring only once.

V and J are TRBV10-3 and TRBJ2-7; perhaps TRBD1 as D (6 bases). This receptor was obtained from an adult man with Graves' hyperthyroidism. Sequencing was performed on peripheral blood or thyroid tissue (not recorded which). The CDR3 DNA reads as TGTGCCATAGGGGACATGATCTACGAGCAGTACTTC. This sequence encodes CAIGDMIYEQYF.